This TCR beta chain was captured in a study of breast tumors, draining lymph nodes, adjacent tissues (TCRdb year 2016). For the wider study: Breast cancer patients provided tumor, adjacent nontumor tissue and axillary lymph nodes, and the study compared the TCR beta repertoires across these three sources. The study was designed to assess the relationships and possible T-cell exchange between tumor, surrounding tissue and draining lymph node repertoires in human breast cancer.

Lymph node samples were obtained from the axillary draining lymph nodes of breast cancer patients. This clonotype was recorded at least ten times. What this receptor recognizes is not known. No quality values exist for individual bases; no much larger clone is one base distant. Points the paper makes about the study in general: A scenario in which most tumor T cells derive from the lymph node and then expand within tumor tissue was judged to be consistent with the data. Rather than being directly demonstrated, the conclusion that tumor T cells originate in lymph nodes was presented as consistent with a hypothesis. In luminal-like breast cancer, tumor and nontumor tissue repertoires resembled each other significantly more than in basal-like breast cancer. Tumor T-cell repertoires showed less diversity than lymph node repertoires and more diversity than nontumor tissue repertoires, and tumor T-cell repertoires showed preferential V and J gene usage.

Spanning cysteine to phenylalanine, the CDR3 consists of 14 amino acids. Only the CDR3 DNA is retained, 42 bases long and in frame from the first base. V is clipped by 2 bases and J by 5 bases, and the sequence between their germline boundaries is 13 bases long. Based on the germline V gene, the CDR1 and CDR2 sequences are MNHEY and SVGAGI. Sequencing instrument: Illumina HiSeq 2000. TCR beta chain libraries were generated through multiplex PCR amplification. High-throughput sequencing was used to analyze the amplified TCR beta chain products. The raw public data were reprocessed by TCRdb itself: fastp quality trimming at Q25, MiXCR clonotype calling, in-frame beta chains only. One record per CDR3 amino acid sequence lists the most common genes and DNA. The sample yields 100,000 or so distinct CDR3 sequences; 20% to 25% were counted once. Of the sample, around 1.2% falls within the top ten clones.

The sequenced sample was axillary lymph node tissue. The rearranged chain carries TRBV6-5 and TRBJ2-7; the D element could tentatively be TRBD1 or TRBD2, as 6 bases agree for each. This receptor was obtained from a female donor with breast cancer. Some clones in this sample may be carry-over from other donors' samples. The encoded CDR3 is CASSYAWGADEQYF. At the DNA level, the sequence is TGTGCCAGCAGTTACGCATGGGGGGCAGACGAGCAGTACTTC.